What follows are 20 T cell receptor beta chains derived from one specimen sequenced in a study of HIV-infected patients and healthy controls. About 550 ng RNA was reverse transcribed with alpha and beta constant-region primers. Separate chain-specific third strand synthesis with multiplexing indices produced the alpha and beta libraries. TCRdb passed the 5' RACE reads through MiXCR, listing each CDR3 protein once. The table lists roughly 7,400 distinct CDR3 sequences, roughly 6.3% of them singletons. Roughly three months, about 14 weeks, into antiretroviral therapy, follow-up blood was collected. All unsorted peripheral T cells were captured because whole blood was used without fractionation. Specimen: blood, collected during antiretroviral therapy. Every receptor here comes from an adult with HIV infection.

This clonotype was seen at least ten times. Little can be read into the size of this beta chain, an off-target read in a library designed for alpha chains. J is TRBJ1-3 and V is TRBV6-1; no reliable D call. V was cut by 1 base and J by 4 bases, with 11 bases left in between. CDR1 and CDR2 from the germline V gene are MNHNS and SASEGT. The CDR3 runs to 15 residues. The CDR3 DNA reads TGTGCCAGCAGTGAAGAAGGGAGACGAGGAAACACCATATATTTT. This sequence encodes CASSEEGRRGNTIYF.

Relative to its sample, this clonotype is medium-sized. This beta chain represents an off-target read in a library built for alpha chains; its size is of limited meaning. The chain couples TRBV4-1 to TRBJ1-1, with D perhaps TRBD1 (6 bases). The CDR3 is made up of 14 amino acids. V dropped 6 bases and J dropped 1 base, with 12 bases sitting between them. Germline V CDR1 and CDR2: MGHRA, YSYEKL. The CDR3 protein is CASRWTTGNTEAFF. CDR3 coding DNA: TGCGCCAGCAGATGGACGACAGGGAACACTGAAGCTTTCTTT.

This clonotype was picked up many times. This beta chain appears as a stray read in a library generated for alpha chains; its size is not informative. This chain connects TRBV12-3 or TRBV12-4 to TRBJ2-7; no definite D call. Trimming took 7 bases from V and 3 from J, leaving 16 bases between them. The CDR3 loop spans 14 amino acids. CDR3 amino acids: CASTISATYYEQYF. CDR3 sequence (DNA): TGTGCCAGCACCATTTCGGCTACCTACTACGAGCAGTACTTC.

By proportion, this clonotype is medium-sized (0.01 to 0.1%). This beta chain appears as a stray read in a library generated for alpha chains; its size is not informative. The chain links TRBV6-2 or TRBV6-3 to TRBJ2-7, with D tentatively TRBD2 (6 bases). This CDR3 has 12 residues. Germline V gives CDR1 MNHEY, CDR2 SVGEGT. V was trimmed by 8 bases and J by 5 bases, leaving 13 bases between them. This CDR3 is CASGEARDEQYF. CDR3 bases: TGTGCCAGCGGGGAGGCTCGGGACGAGCAGTACTTC.

This clonotype was observed at least ten times. Within a library made for alpha chains, this beta chain is off target, and its count is uninformative. The chain joins TRBV11-1 to TRBJ1-1, with a possible D match to TRBD1 (6 bases). V was clipped by 5 bases and J by 4 bases, with 17 bases between them. This CDR3 has 15 residues. CDR1 and CDR2 from the germline V gene are SGHAT and FQDESV (reference sequence). Written as DNA, the CDR3 is TGTGCCAGCAGCCAGAGGAGTACAGGGCTCACTGAAGCTTTCTTT. It encodes CASSQRSTGLTEAFF.

In this sample, this clonotype is medium-sized. Found in a library prepared for alpha chains, this beta chain is an off-target read, and its abundance has little meaning. CDR3 region: CASSWGLVRLYNEQFF. Here the CDR3 DNA reads TGTGCCAGCAGTTGGGGACTAGTCCGCCTCTACAATGAGCAGTTCTTC. The chain combines TRBV28 with TRBJ2-1, with TRBD2 matching over 8 bases. This CDR3 contains 16 residues. CDR1 and CDR2 from the germline V gene are MDHEN and SYDVKM. V shed 4 bases, J shed 3 bases, and the junction held 8 bases outside the gene matches.

In its sample, this clonotype was seen many times. This beta chain lies outside the target of a library built for alpha chains; its clone size means little. The rearrangement uses TRBV12-3 or TRBV12-4 and TRBJ2-1; D perhaps matches TRBD2 (6 bases). CDR3 length: 13 amino acids. Trimming stripped 7 bases from V and 9 bases from J, with 16 bases between. CDR3 loop: CASTIGTFIEQFF. For the CDR3, the DNA is TGTGCCAGCACCATCGGGACTTTCATTGAGCAGTTCTTC.

Turning to this clonotype: The library was prepared for alpha chains; this beta chain is a stray read, so its frequency means little. CDR3 DNA sequence: TGTGCCAGCAGCAGAGGGAGGAATGAGCAGTTCTTC. It yields the protein CASSRGRNEQFF. V and J are TRBV27 and TRBJ2-1; D possibly corresponds to TRBD2 (6 bases). The CDR3 totals 12 residues. V was pared by 6 bases and J by 7 bases, with 10 bases between. Germline V gene data show CDR1 as MNHEY and CDR2 as SMNVEV (reference sequence).

This clonotype is medium-sized. This beta chain is a stray read from a library made for alpha chains; its abundance is not meaningful. The V and J genes are TRBV9 and TRBJ1-5; no firm D call. Trimming left V 0 bases short and J 5 bases short, with 12 bases between. CDR1 and CDR2 (germline): SGDLS, YYNGEE. The CDR3 contains 15 residues. The CDR3 DNA sequence: TGTGCCAGCAGCGTAGGGACGTCCGGCGATCAGCCCCAGCATTTT. Protein sequence: CASSVGTSGDQPQHF.

This clonotype was counted ten times or more. This beta chain appears as a stray read in a library generated for alpha chains; its size is not informative. V is TRBV19 and J is TRBJ2-1; D unresolved. The CDR3 spans 14 residues. CDR1 and CDR2 from the germline V gene are LNHDA and SQIVND (reference sequence). Trimming removed 2 bases from V and 4 bases from J, with 9 bases in between. CDR3 amino acids: CASSIFARYNEQFF. The CDR3 DNA reads as TGTGCCAGTAGTATATTTGCGCGGTACAATGAGCAGTTCTTC.

There are many counts of this clonotype. This beta chain was picked up by a library intended for alpha chains and is off target, so its count carries little meaning. This chain's CDR3 is CASSFTPQLSYEQYF. As DNA, the CDR3 is TGTGCCAGCAGTTTTACCCCGCAACTCTCCTACGAGCAGTACTTC. The genes are TRBV16 and TRBJ2-7, with D uncertain. The CDR3 spans 15 residues. Germline V gene data show CDR1 as KGHSY and CDR2 as FQNENV. Trimming left V 6 bases short and J 0 bases short, with 15 bases between.

Relative to its sample, this clonotype is medium-sized. As an off-target read in a library built for alpha chains, this beta chain has a frequency of little significance. The V gene is TRBV7-2, the J gene TRBJ2-7; D might be TRBD1 (7 bases). Trimming took off 1 base at V and 4 bases at J, with 14 bases between the two ends. The CDR3 extends over 15 amino acids. In germline, CDR1 is SGHTA, CDR2 FQGNSA. CDR3 sequence (DNA): TGTGCCAGCAGCTTAGGGCGGGGACAGAAGTACGAGCAGTACTTC. This encodes CASSLGRGQKYEQYF.

The table lists this clonotype with many counts. This beta chain is a stray read from a library made for alpha chains; its abundance is not meaningful. The rearrangement links TRBV10-3 to TRBJ1-1; D is undetermined. The CDR3 extends over 14 amino acids. Per germline, CDR1 ENHRY and CDR2 SYGVKD. V dropped 0 bases and J dropped 5 bases, with 10 bases sitting between them. In DNA form, the CDR3 reads TGTGCCATCAGTGAGTCCGGGGATCGGACTGAAGCTTTCTTT. Its translation: CAISESGDRTEAFF.

By share, this clonotype ranks as medium-sized (0.01 to 0.1%). The library was prepared for alpha chains; this beta chain is a stray read, so its frequency means little. V gene TRBV18 combines with J gene TRBJ2-3; D is ambiguous. The CDR3 totals 14 residues. V was pared by 2 bases and J by 4 bases, with 10 bases between. The germline V gene has CDR1 KGHSH and CDR2 LQKENI. CDR3 DNA: TGTGCCAGCTCACCAAGGACGGCACCAGATACGCAGTATTTT. This encodes CASSPRTAPDTQYF.

The table lists this clonotype with a few counts. The library was designed around alpha chains, so this beta chain is a stray read whose abundance carries little weight. The chain carries TRBV28 and TRBJ2-4; D not resolved. V lost 5 bases and J lost 0, with 23 bases in between. The CDR3 runs 19 residues. CDR1 is MDHEN and CDR2 is SYDVKM in the germline V gene. CDR3 sequence: CASSHPPSSRSVAKNIQYF. As DNA, the CDR3 is TGTGCCAGCAGTCACCCTCCCTCGTCCCGCAGCGTAGCCAAAAACATTCAGTACTTC.

This clonotype was counted many times. Because this beta chain is a stray read in a library intended to capture alpha chains, its abundance should not be given much weight. CDR3 sequence (DNA): TGTGCCAGCAGCGTAGGAGGGCTCATGAACACTGAAGCTTTCTTT. This encodes CASSVGGLMNTEAFF. The chain employs TRBV9 and TRBJ1-1; D is ambiguous. This CDR3 comprises 15 residues. The germline V gene has CDR1 SGDLS and CDR2 YYNGEE. V gave up 0 bases and J gave up 0 bases, with 9 bases separating them.

This clonotype was seen repeatedly, ten times or more. As an off-target read in a library built for alpha chains, this beta chain has a frequency of little significance. The CDR3 nucleotides are TGTGCCAGCAGTACCTTGACTTGGAGTGAGCAGTTCTTC. Amino acid sequence: CASSTLTWSEQFF. J is TRBJ2-1 and V is TRBV12-3 or TRBV12-4; unclear D gene. Trimming left V 5 bases short and J 9 bases short, with 14 bases between. CDR3 length: 13 residues.

This clonotype was found a few times. With a much larger clone just one base away, this may be a read error. Since it is a stray read in a library aimed at alpha chains, this beta chain has a size that is not meaningful. This CDR3 is CAAFDGSSYNEQFF. The CDR3 bases are TGTGCCGCCTTTGACGGCAGCTCCTACAATGAGCAGTTCTTC. This chain joins TRBV10-3 and TRBJ2-1; the D is unclear. This CDR3 region has 14 residues. Germline CDR1 ENHRY, CDR2 SYGVKD. V was trimmed by 11 bases and J by 0 bases, leaving 14 bases between them.

In its sample, this clonotype was seen many times. Being off target in a library aimed at alpha chains, this beta chain has a size of little meaning. V is TRBV6-5 and J is TRBJ1-2; D gene unclear. Germline V CDR1 and CDR2: MNHEY, SVGAGI. The CDR3 covers 13 residues. V was pared by 2 bases and J by 5 bases, with 9 bases between. Written as DNA, the CDR3 is TGTGCCAGCAGTTACGGGCGAAGGTATGGCTACACCTTC. This sequence encodes CASSYGRRYGYTF.

The sample holds a few counts of this clonotype. Within a library made for alpha chains, this beta chain is off target, and its count is uninformative. The chain has TRBV7-2 and TRBJ1-1; tentative D call: TRBD1 (6 bases). CDR1 is SGHTA and CDR2 is FQGNSA in the germline V gene. The CDR3 contains 15 residues. With 4 bases removed from V and 3 bases from J, the gap between germline ends came to 15 bases. For the CDR3, the DNA is TGTGCCAGCAGCTCCGACAGGCTAGGGGACACTGAAGCTTTCTTT. Its protein product is CASSSDRLGDTEAFF.